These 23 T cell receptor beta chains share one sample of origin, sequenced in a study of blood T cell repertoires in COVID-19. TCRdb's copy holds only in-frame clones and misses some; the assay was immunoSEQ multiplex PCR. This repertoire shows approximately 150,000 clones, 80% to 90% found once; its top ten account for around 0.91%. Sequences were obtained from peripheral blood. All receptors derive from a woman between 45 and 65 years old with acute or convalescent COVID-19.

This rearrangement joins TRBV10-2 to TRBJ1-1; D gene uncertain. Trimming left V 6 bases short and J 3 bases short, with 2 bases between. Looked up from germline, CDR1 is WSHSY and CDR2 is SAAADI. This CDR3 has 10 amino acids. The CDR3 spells CASSDTEAFF. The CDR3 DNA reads TGCGCCAGCAGCGACACTGAAGCTTTCTTT.

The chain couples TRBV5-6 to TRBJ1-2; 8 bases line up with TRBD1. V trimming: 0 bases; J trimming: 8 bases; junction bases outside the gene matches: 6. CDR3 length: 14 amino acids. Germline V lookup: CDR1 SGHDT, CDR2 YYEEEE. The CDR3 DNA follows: TGTGCCAGCAGCTTGGAGCCACAGGGGGGCGGCTACACCTTC. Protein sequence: CASSLEPQGGGYTF. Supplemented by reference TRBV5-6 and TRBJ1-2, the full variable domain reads DAGVTQSPTHLIKTRGQQVTLRCSPKSGHDTVSWYQQALGQGPQFIFQYYEEEERQRGNFPDRFSGHQFPNYSSELNVNALLLGDSALYLCASSLEPQGGGYTFGSGTRLTVV.

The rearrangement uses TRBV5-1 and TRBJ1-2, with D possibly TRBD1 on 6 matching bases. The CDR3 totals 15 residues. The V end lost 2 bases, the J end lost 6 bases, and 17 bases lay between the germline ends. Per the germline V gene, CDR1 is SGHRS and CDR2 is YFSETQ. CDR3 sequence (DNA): TGCGCCAGCAGCTTATTAATTCCGGACAGCAATGGCTACACCTTC. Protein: CASSLLIPDSNGYTF. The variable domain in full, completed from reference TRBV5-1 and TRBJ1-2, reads KAGVTQTPRYLIKTRGQQVTLSCSPISGHRSVSWYQQTPGQGLQFLFEYFSETQRNKGNFPGRFSGRQFSNSRSEMNVSTLELGDSALYLCASSLLIPDSNGYTFGSGTRLTVV.

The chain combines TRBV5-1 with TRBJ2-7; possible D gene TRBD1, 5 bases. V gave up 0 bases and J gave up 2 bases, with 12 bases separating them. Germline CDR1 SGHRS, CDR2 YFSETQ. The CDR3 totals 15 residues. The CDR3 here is CASSLGPGRTYEQYF. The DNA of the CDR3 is TGCGCCAGCAGCTTGGGTCCAGGGCGAACCTACGAGCAGTACTTC.

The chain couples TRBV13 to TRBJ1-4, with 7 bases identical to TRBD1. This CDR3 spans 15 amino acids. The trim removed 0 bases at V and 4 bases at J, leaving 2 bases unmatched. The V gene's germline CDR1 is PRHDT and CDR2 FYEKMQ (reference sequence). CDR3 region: CASSLGAGGNEKLFF. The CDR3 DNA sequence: TGTGCCAGCAGCTTAGGAGCAGGGGGTAATGAAAAACTGTTTTTT.

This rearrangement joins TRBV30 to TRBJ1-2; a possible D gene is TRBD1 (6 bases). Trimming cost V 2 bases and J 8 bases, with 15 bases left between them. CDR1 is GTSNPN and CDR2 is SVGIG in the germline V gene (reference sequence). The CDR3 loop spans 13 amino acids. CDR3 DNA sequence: TGTGCCTGGAGTATATCGACAGGTCGAGGCTACACCTTC. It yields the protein CAWSISTGRGYTF.

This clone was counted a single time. In DNA, the CDR3 is TGTGCCAGTAGTAAAGGGTCTAGCGATGATACGCAGTATTTT. This codes for CASSKGSSDDTQYF. This rearrangement joins TRBV19 to TRBJ2-3; possible D gene TRBD2, 6 bases. The CDR3 has 14 residues. Trimming took 4 bases from V and 6 from J, leaving 14 bases between them. The germline CDR1 and CDR2 sequences are LNHDA and SQIVND (reference sequence).

The CDR3 coding sequence is TGTGCCACCAGTGATTCTGGCGGGGGGGCCCCCGGGGAGCTGTTTTTT. It encodes CATSDSGGGAPGELFF. The chain is built from TRBV24-1 and TRBJ2-2, with TRBD2 matching over 9 bases. This CDR3 comprises 16 residues. The junction had 6 bases not matched to a gene; V was cut back by 2 bases and J by 6 bases. CDR1 KGHDR and CDR2 SFDVKD come from the germline V gene.

The CDR3 loop reads CASTRDSYNEQFF. DNA for the CDR3: TGTGCCAGCACTCGGGACAGCTACAATGAGCAGTTCTTC. The chain is built from TRBV12-3 or TRBV12-4 and TRBJ2-1, with 7 nucleotides matching TRBD1. CDR3 length equals 13 residues. Losses at the gene ends were 7 bases for V and 3 bases for J; bases not matched to a gene: 3.

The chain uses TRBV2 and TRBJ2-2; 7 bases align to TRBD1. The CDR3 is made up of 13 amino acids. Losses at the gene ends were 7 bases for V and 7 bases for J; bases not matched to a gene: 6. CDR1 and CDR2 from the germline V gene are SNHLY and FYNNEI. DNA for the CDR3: TGTGCCAGCAACACAGGGGAAGTCGGGGAGCTGTTTTTT. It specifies CASNTGEVGELFF.

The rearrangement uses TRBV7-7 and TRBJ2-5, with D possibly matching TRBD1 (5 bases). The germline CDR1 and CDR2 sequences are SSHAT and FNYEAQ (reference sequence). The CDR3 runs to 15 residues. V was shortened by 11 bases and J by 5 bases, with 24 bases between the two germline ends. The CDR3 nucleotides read TGTGCCTTGAGCAGGGCACACACGGGCTTGGAGACCCAGTACTTC. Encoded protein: CALSRAHTGLETQYF.

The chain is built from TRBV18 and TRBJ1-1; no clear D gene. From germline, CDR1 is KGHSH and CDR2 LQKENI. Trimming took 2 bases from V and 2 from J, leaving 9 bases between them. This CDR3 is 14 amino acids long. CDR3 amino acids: CASSPGSRNTEAFF. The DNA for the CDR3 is TGTGCCAGCTCACCAGGGAGCAGAAACACTGAAGCTTTCTTT. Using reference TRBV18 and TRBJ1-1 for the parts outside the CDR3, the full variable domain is NAGVMQNPRHLVRRRGQEARLRCSPMKGHSHVYWYRQLPEEGLKFMVYLQKENIIDESGMPKERFSAEFPKEGPSILRIQQVVRGDSAAYFCASSPGSRNTEAFFGQGTRLTVV.

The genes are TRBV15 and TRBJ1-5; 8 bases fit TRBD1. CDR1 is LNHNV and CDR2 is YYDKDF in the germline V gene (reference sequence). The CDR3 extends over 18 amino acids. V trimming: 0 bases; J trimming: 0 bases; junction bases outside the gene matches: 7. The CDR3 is CATSRDGQGGGSNQPQHF. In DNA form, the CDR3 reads TGTGCCACCAGCAGAGACGGACAGGGTGGTGGTAGCAATCAGCCCCAGCATTTT.

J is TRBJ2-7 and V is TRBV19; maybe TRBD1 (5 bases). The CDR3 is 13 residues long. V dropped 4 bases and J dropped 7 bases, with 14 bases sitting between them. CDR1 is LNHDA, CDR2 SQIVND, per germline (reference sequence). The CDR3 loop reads CASSKGQGREQYF. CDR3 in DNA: TGTGCCAGTAGTAAAGGTCAGGGCCGGGAGCAGTACTTC.

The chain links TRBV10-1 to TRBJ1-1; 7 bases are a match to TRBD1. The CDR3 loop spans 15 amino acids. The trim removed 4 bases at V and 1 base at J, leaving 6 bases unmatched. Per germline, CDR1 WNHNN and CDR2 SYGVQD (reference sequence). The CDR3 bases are TGCGCCAGCAGTGTGGACAGGCAGGGGAACACTGAAGCTTTCTTT. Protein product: CASSVDRQGNTEAFF.

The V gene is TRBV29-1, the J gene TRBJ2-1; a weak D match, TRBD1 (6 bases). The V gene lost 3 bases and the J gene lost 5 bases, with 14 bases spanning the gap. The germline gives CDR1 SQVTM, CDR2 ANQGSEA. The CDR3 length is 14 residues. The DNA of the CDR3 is TGCAGCGTTGAGTGGGGGCTCAGGAACAATGAGCAGTTCTTC. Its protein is CSVEWGLRNNEQFF.

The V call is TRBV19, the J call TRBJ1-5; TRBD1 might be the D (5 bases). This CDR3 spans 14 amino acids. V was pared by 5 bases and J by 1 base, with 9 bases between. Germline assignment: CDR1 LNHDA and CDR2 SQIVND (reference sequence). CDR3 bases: TGTGCCAGTAGTCACGACAGAAGCAATCAGCCCCAGCATTTT. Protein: CASSHDRSNQPQHF.

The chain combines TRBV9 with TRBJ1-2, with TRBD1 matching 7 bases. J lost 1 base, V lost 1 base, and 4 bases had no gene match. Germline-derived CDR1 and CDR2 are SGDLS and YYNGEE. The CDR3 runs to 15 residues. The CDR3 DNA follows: TGTGCCAGCAGCGTACCAGGGGGATTTAACTATGGCTACACCTTC. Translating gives CASSVPGGFNYGYTF. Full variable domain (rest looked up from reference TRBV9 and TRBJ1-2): DSGVTQTPKHLITATGQRVTLRCSPRSGDLSVYWYQQSLDQGLQFLIQYYNGEERAKGNILERFSAQQFPDLHSELNLSSLELGDSALYFCASSVPGGFNYGYTFGSGTRLTVV.

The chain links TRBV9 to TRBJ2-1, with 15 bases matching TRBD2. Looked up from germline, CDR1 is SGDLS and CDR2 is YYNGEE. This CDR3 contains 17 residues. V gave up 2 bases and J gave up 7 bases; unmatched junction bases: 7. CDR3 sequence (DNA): TGTGCCAGCAGCGTTTCTTTTGGACTAGCGGGGGGGAATGAGCAGTTCTTC. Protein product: CASSVSFGLAGGNEQFF.

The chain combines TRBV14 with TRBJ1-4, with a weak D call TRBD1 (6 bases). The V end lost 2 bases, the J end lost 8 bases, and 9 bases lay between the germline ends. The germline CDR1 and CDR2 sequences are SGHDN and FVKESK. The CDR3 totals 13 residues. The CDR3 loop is CASSQQGKEKLFF. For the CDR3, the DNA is TGTGCCAGCAGCCAACAGGGGAAGGAAAAACTGTTTTTT.

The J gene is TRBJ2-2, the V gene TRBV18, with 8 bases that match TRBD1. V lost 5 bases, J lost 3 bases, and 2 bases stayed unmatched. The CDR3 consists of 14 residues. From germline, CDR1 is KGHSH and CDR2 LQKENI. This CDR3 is CASSWGQDTGELFF. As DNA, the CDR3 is TGTGCCAGCTCATGGGGACAGGACACCGGGGAGCTGTTTTTT.

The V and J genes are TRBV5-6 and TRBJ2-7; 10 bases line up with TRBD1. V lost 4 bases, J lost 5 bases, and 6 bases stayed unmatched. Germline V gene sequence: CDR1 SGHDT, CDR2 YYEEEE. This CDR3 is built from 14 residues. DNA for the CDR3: TGTGCCAGCAGCGAAGGGGGGACAGGGGACGAGCAGTACTTC. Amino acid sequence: CASSEGGTGDEQYF.

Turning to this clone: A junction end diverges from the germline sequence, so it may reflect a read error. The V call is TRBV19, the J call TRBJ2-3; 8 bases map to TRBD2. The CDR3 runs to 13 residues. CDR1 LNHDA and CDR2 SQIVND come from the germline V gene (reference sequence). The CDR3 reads CATREGSTYTQYF. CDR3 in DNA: TGTGCCACTCGGGAGGGGTCCACATATACGCAGTATTTT.